The clone carrying this T cell receptor beta chain has a count of ten or more. Through Arm-PCR of CDR3 regions and iRepertoire HTBI primers, TCR beta libraries were built. TCRdb recomputed calls from the multiplex PCR reads with MiXCR, one row per CDR3 protein. The sample lists over 500,000 distinct CDR3 sequences, about 16% occurring once. The data were obtained in a study of regulatory T cells in long-lasting Graves disease. This sample's time point: newly diagnosed GD, antithyroid drugs for less than 3 months. The TCR library was made from RNA that had been extracted from PBMCs in TRIzol. From an endocrinology department in Xi'an, China, came the patients. Germline CDR1 is MDHEN and CDR2 is SYDVKM. The ends were cut back, 8 bases at V and 0 bases at J, with 16 bases in the middle. This CDR3 spans 15 amino acids. These data are also associated with another study on T cells in Graves' hyperthyroidism and ophthalmopathy.

This sequence originates from a man aged 18 to 29 with Graves disease. J is TRBJ1-2 and V is TRBV28; possibly TRBD1 for D (5 bases). This specimen consisted of peripheral blood mononuclear cells (PBMCs), obtained at new diagnosis, from a patient treated with antithyroid drugs. CDR3 coding DNA: TGTGCCAGCGGGGCTTTGACAGTTTCTAACTATGGCTACACCTTC. Translated: CASGALTVSNYGYTF.